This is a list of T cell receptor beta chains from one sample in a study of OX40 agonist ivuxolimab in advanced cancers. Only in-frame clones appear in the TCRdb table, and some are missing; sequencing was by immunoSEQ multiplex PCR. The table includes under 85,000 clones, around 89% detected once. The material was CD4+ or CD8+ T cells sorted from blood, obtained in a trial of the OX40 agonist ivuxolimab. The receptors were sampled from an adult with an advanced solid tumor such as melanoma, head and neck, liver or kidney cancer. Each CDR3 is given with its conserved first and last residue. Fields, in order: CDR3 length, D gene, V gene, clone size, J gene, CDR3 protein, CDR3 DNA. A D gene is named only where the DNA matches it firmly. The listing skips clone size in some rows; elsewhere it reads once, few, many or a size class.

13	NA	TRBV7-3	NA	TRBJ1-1	CASSSQGNTEAFF	TGTGCCAGCAGCTCACAGGGGAACACTGAAGCTTTCTTT
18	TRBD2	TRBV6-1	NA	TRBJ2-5	CASSESPELAVPQETQYF	TGTGCCAGCAGTGAAAGCCCCGAGCTAGCGGTTCCGCAAGAGACCCAGTACTTC
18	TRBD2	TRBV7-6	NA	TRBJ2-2	CASSSGLAGAPAYGELFF	TGTGCCAGCAGCTCGGGACTAGCGGGGGCCCCAGCCTACGGGGAGCTGTTTTTT
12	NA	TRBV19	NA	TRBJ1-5	CASSIFGQPQHF	TGTGCCAGTAGTATCTTTGGGCAACCCCAGCATTTT
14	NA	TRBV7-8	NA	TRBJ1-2	CASSLARQNYGYTF	TGTGCCAGCAGCTTAGCGCGGCAGAACTATGGCTACACCTTC
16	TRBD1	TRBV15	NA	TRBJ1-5	CATSRPGQGNNQPQHF	TGTGCCACCAGCAGACCGGGACAGGGGAATAATCAGCCCCAGCATTTT
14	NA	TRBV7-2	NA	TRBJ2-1	CASSLGAGYNEQFF	TGTGCCAGCAGCTTAGGGGCAGGGTACAATGAGCAGTTCTTC
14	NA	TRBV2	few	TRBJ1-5	CASSEQVDNQPQHF	TGTGCCAGCAGTGAACAGGTAGATAATCAGCCCCAGCATTTT
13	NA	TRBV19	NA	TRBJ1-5	CASSSGLRQPQHF	TGTGCCAGTAGTTCGGGTCTCCGTCAGCCCCAGCATTTT
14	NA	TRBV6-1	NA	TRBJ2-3	CASSEGWEADTQYF	TGTGCCAGCAGTGAAGGGTGGGAAGCAGATACGCAGTATTTT
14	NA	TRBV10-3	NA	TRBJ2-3	CAISAAASTDTQYF	TGTGCCATCAGTGCGGCAGCAAGCACAGATACGCAGTATTTT
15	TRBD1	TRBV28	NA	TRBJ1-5	CASSADRGGNQPQHF	TGTGCCAGCAGCGCAGACAGGGGTGGCAATCAGCCCCAGCATTTT
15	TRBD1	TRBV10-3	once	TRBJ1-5	CAISRGQGSGQPQHF	TGTGCCATCAGTCGGGGACAGGGGAGTGGTCAGCCCCAGCATTTT
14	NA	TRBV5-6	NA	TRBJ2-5	CASSSWGGQETQYF	TGTGCCAGCAGCTCGTGGGGCGGTCAAGAGACCCAGTACTTC
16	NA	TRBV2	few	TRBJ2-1	CASSAGQAGSYNEQFF	TGTGCCAGCAGTGCCGGGCAAGCCGGCTCCTACAATGAGCAGTTCTTC
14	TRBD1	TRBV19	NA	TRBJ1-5	CASSPGQGGQPQHF	TGTGCCAGTAGCCCCGGACAGGGAGGTCAGCCCCAGCATTTT
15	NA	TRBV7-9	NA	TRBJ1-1	CASSYGEGMNTEAFF	TGTGCCAGCAGCTACGGTGAGGGGATGAACACTGAAGCTTTCTTT
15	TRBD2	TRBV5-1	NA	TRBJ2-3	CAAPRGGAATDTQYF	TGCGCCGCCCCCCGGGGGGGCGCAGCCACAGATACGCAGTATTTT
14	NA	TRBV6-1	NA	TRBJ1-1	CASSWAGANTEAFF	TGTGCCAGCTCCTGGGCGGGGGCGAACACTGAAGCTTTCTTT
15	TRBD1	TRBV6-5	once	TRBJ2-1	CASSFDRGRPNEQFF	TGTGCCAGCAGCTTCGACAGGGGGCGCCCCAATGAGCAGTTCTTC
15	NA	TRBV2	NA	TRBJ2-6	CASTPAAGGANVLTF	TGTGCCAGCACCCCAGCGGCAGGTGGGGCCAACGTCCTGACTTTC
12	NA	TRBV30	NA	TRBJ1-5	CAWGLPVGPQHF	TGTGCCTGGGGACTCCCGGTAGGGCCCCAGCATTTT
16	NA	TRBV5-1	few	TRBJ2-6	CASSLADTAGANVLTF	TGCGCCAGCAGCTTGGCGGATACAGCCGGGGCCAACGTCCTGACTTTC
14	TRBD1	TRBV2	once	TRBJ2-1	CASSGLQGYNEQFF	TGTGCCAGCAGTGGCCTACAGGGGTACAATGAGCAGTTCTTC
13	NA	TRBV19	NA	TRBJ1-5	CASSIQGYQPQHF	TGTGCCAGTAGTATACAGGGGTATCAGCCCCAGCATTTT
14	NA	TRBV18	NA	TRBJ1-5	CASSGEYGNQPQHF	TGTGCCAGCTCCGGAGAGTACGGCAATCAGCCCCAGCATTTT
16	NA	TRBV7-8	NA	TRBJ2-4	CASSTTGLLAKNIQYF	TGTGCCAGCAGCACGACAGGTCTCTTAGCCAAAAACATTCAGTACTTC
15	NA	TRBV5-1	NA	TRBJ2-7	CASSQVAGSSYEQYF	TGCGCCAGCAGTCAAGTCGCGGGGTCCTCCTACGAGCAGTACTTC
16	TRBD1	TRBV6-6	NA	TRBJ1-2	CASSPDRTGPNYGYTF	TGTGCCAGCAGTCCTGATAGGACAGGACCAAACTATGGCTACACCTTC
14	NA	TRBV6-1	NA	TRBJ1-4	CASRTQGLSEKLFF	TGTGCCAGCAGAACACAGGGATTGAGTGAAAAACTGTTTTTT
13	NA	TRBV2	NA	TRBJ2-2	CASSEDTAGELFF	TGTGCCAGCAGTGAGGATACCGCCGGGGAGCTGTTTTTT
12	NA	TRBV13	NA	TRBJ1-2	CASSFRNYGYTF	TGTGCCAGCAGCTTCCGTAATTATGGCTACACCTTC
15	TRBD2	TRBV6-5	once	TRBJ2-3	CASSYSRGSTDTQYF	TGTGCCAGCAGTTACTCGCGGGGGAGCACAGATACGCAGTATTTT
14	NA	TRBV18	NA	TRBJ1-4	CASSPDGVGEKLFF	TGTGCCAGCTCACCAGACGGGGTCGGAGAAAAACTGTTTTTT
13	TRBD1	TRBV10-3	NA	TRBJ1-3	CATRDSTGNTIYF	TGTGCCACCCGGGACAGCACTGGAAACACCATATATTTT
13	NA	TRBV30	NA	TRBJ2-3	CAWRFSSADTQYF	TGTGCCTGGAGATTTAGCAGTGCAGATACGCAGTATTTT
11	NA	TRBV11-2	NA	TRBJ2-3	CASSFLDTQYF	TGTGCCAGCAGCTTTCTGGATACGCAGTATTTT
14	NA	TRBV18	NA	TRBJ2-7	CASSGGGGYQEQYF	TGTGCCAGCTCTGGAGGAGGGGGATATCAAGAGCAGTACTTC
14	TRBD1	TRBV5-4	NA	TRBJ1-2	CASSFDRAGYGYTF	TGTGCCAGCAGTTTCGACAGGGCGGGGTATGGCTACACCTTC
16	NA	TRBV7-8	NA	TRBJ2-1	CASSLGGGMTYNEQFF	TGTGCCAGCAGCTTAGGAGGGGGAATGACCTACAATGAGCAGTTCTTC
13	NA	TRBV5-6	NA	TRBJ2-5	CASSSGLTETQYF	TGTGCCAGCAGCTCCGGACTAACAGAGACCCAGTACTTC
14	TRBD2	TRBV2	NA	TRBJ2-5	CASSAQRGQETQYF	TGTGCCAGCAGTGCCCAGCGGGGCCAAGAGACCCAGTACTTC
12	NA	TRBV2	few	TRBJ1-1	CASTFEGFEAFF	TGTGCCAGCACCTTCGAGGGGTTTGAAGCTTTCTTT
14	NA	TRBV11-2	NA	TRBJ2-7	CASSRDRGYYEQYF	TGTGCCAGCAGCCGGGACCGGGGGTACTACGAGCAGTACTTC
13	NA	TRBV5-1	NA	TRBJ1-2	CASSPVGGDGYTF	TGCGCCAGCAGCCCGGTGGGGGGTGATGGCTACACCTTC